The 27 T cell receptor beta chains presented below share a single source sample, sequenced in a study of blood T cell repertoires in COVID-19. Sequencing was performed with immunoSEQ multiplex PCR; in TCRdb, only in-frame clones are kept and a portion is missing. Among fewer than 350,000 clones listed, around 89% were seen once. Input material: peripheral blood. Receptors were obtained from a man aged 35 to 55 with acute or convalescent COVID-19.

The chain couples TRBV5-1 to TRBJ2-1, with D uncertain. Per the germline V gene, CDR1 is SGHRS and CDR2 is YFSETQ. The CDR3 totals 14 residues. The ends were cut back, 8 bases at V and 0 bases at J, with 12 bases in the middle. Here the CDR3 DNA reads TGCGCCAGTGCGGCCCCGAGCTCCTACAATGAGCAGTTCTTC. This sequence encodes CASAAPSSYNEQFF. Using reference TRBV5-1 and TRBJ2-1 for the parts outside the CDR3, the full variable domain is KAGVTQTPRYLIKTRGQQVTLSCSPISGHRSVSWYQQTPGQGLQFLFEYFSETQRNKGNFPGRFSGRQFSNSRSEMNVSTLELGDSALYLCASAAPSSYNEQFFGPGTRLTVL.

This chain uses TRBV11-2 with TRBJ2-1; D perhaps matches TRBD1 (6 bases). Trimming removed 6 bases from V and 7 bases from J, with 13 bases in between. The germline gives CDR1 SGHAT, CDR2 FQNNGV. The CDR3 spans 13 residues. The CDR3 region has the DNA TGTGCCAGCAGTCCCAGGGGTAATAATGAGCAGTTCTTC. This gives the protein CASSPRGNNEQFF.

This chain joins TRBV7-9 and TRBJ2-7; possibly TRBD2 for D (6 bases). This CDR3 region has 14 residues. V lost 5 bases to trimming and J lost 0 bases, with 11 bases between them. Per the germline V gene, CDR1 is SEHNR and CDR2 is FQNEAQ (reference sequence). This chain's CDR3 is CASSRDSDSYEQYF. The CDR3 DNA reads as TGTGCCAGCAGCAGGGACTCCGACTCCTACGAGCAGTACTTC.

The chain combines TRBV12-3 or TRBV12-4 with TRBJ1-1; D not certain. Trimming left V 10 bases short and J 2 bases short, with 14 bases between. The CDR3 consists of 13 residues. The DNA of the CDR3 is TGTGCCACCGACGCCGGACTAAACACTGAAGCTTTCTTT. The encoded protein is CATDAGLNTEAFF.

Only a few counts were recorded for this clone. V usage is TRBV29-1 and J usage is TRBJ1-2, with 9 nucleotides matching TRBD1. The germline V gene has CDR1 SQVTM and CDR2 ANQGSEA. Trimming removed 1 base from V and 8 bases from J; junction bases left unmatched: 8. The CDR3 has 14 residues. As DNA, the CDR3 is TGCAGCGTTGAAGGTACAGGGGGCATGGACGGCTACACCTTC. Amino acid sequence: CSVEGTGGMDGYTF. Combining the CDR3 with reference TRBV29-1 and TRBJ1-2 gives the whole variable domain SAVISQKPSRDICQRGTSLTIQCQVDSQVTMMFWYRQQPGQSLTLIATANQGSEATYESGFVIDKFPISRPNLTFSTLTVSNMSPEDSSIYLCSVEGTGGMDGYTFGSGTRLTVV.

The V gene is TRBV6-6, the J gene TRBJ1-6; D not resolved. Deletions cut 0 bases from V and 7 bases from J, with 4 bases between. This CDR3 has 13 amino acids. Germline assignment: CDR1 MNHNY and CDR2 SVGAGI (reference sequence). The CDR3 nucleotides are TGTGCCAGCAGTTACTCCGGGAATTCACCCCTCCACTTT. Residues: CASSYSGNSPLHF.

This clone came up a few times. The chain uses TRBV5-1 and TRBJ1-4; TRBD1 aligns across 9 bases. CDR1 and CDR2 (germline): SGHRS, YFSETQ. With V trimmed by 3 bases and J by 7 bases, 7 bases remained unmatched. This CDR3 is built from 15 residues. This CDR3 reads CASSSEQGAGEKLFF. Here the CDR3 DNA reads TGCGCCAGCAGCTCGGAACAGGGGGCGGGTGAAAAACTGTTTTTT.

CDR3: CSVRDRGRTNEQFF. In nucleotides, the CDR3 is TGCAGCGTTCGGGACAGGGGGCGCACGAATGAGCAGTTCTTC. This chain joins TRBV29-1 and TRBJ2-1, with 12 bases matching TRBD1. V was pared by 5 bases and J by 7 bases, with 6 bases of the junction left unmatched. This CDR3 is built from 14 residues. The germline V gene encodes CDR1 SQVTM and CDR2 ANQGSEA.

The sample holds one count of this clone. This chain joins TRBV27 and TRBJ1-1; weak D call: TRBD1 (6 bases). Germline V gene lookup returns CDR1 MNHEY and CDR2 SMNVEV (reference sequence). This CDR3 has 16 residues. Trimming took off 3 bases at V and 0 bases at J, with 14 bases between the two ends. The CDR3 protein is CASSFQGRPMNTEAFF. The CDR3 nucleotides read TGTGCCAGCAGTTTTCAGGGGCGGCCGATGAACACTGAAGCTTTCTTT.

The V and J genes are TRBV20-1 and TRBJ1-5; TRBD1 aligns across 12 bases. Germline CDR1 and CDR2: DFQATT and SNEGSKA (reference sequence). The CDR3 has 16 residues. The J segment lost 4 bases and the V segment lost 3 bases, leaving 7 bases of the junction unmatched. The CDR3 protein is CSASMWDRGRNQPQHF. DNA of the CDR3: TGCAGTGCTAGTATGTGGGACAGGGGGCGGAATCAGCCCCAGCATTTT.

The chain has TRBV2 and TRBJ2-2; D remains unclear. Looked up from germline, CDR1 is SNHLY and CDR2 is FYNNEI. V lost 2 bases and J 4 bases, leaving 11 bases between the germline ends. The CDR3 length is 15 residues. The CDR3 spells CASSELRGSTGELFF. CDR3 bases: TGTGCCAGCAGTGAATTGAGAGGTTCCACCGGGGAGCTGTTTTTT.

In its sample, this clone was seen once. The rearrangement uses TRBV6-5 and TRBJ2-2, with D maybe TRBD2 (5 bases). V was cut by 6 bases and J by 5 bases, with 7 bases left in between. CDR1 is MNHEY and CDR2 is SVGAGI in the germline V gene. The CDR3 consists of 12 residues. This CDR3 is CASSSGTGELFF. For the CDR3, the DNA is TGTGCCAGCAGCTCGGGAACCGGGGAGCTGTTTTTT.

The V call is TRBV10-3, the J call TRBJ2-3; 12 nucleotides align to TRBD1. The CDR3 is 14 residues long. Germline CDR1 reads ENHRY; CDR2 reads SYGVKD. V trimming: 4 bases; J trimming: 8 bases; junction bases outside the gene matches: 4. This chain's CDR3 is CAISAGQGAVTQYF. The CDR3 bases are TGTGCCATCAGTGCGGGACAGGGGGCTGTTACGCAGTATTTT.

This clone was observed a single time. The sample holds other DNA sequences that translate to the same CDR3. The chain uses TRBV5-1 and TRBJ1-2; 10 positions match TRBD1. The ends lost 2 bases at V and 6 bases at J; junction bases unmatched: 1. Germline CDR1 and CDR2: SGHRS and YFSETQ. This CDR3 contains 13 residues. CDR3 coding DNA: TGCGCCAGCAGCTTCGGACAGGGGGATGGCTACACCTTC. Its protein product is CASSFGQGDGYTF. The entire variable domain, with the rest obtained from reference TRBV5-1 and TRBJ1-2, is as follows: KAGVTQTPRYLIKTRGQQVTLSCSPISGHRSVSWYQQTPGQGLQFLFEYFSETQRNKGNFPGRFSGRQFSNSRSEMNVSTLELGDSALYLCASSFGQGDGYTFGSGTRLTVV.

V gene TRBV5-1 combines with J gene TRBJ1-6; TRBD1 might be the D (5 bases). V was pared by 4 bases and J by 7 bases, with 15 bases between. Germline CDR1 and CDR2: SGHRS and YFSETQ. This CDR3 region has 15 residues. CDR3 sequence (DNA): TGCGCCAGCAGCCCGTCGGGGGGAGCAAATTCACCCCTCCACTTT. Its protein product is CASSPSGGANSPLHF.

This clone has only a few counts. V and J are TRBV5-1 and TRBJ2-1; no clear D gene. The CDR3 extends over 14 amino acids. Germline-derived CDR1 and CDR2 are SGHRS and YFSETQ. V was shortened by 0 bases and J by 8 bases, with 12 bases between the two germline ends. The CDR3 bases are TGCGCCAGCAGCTTGGGCATCCGGTTGGATGAGCAGTTCTTC. As protein: CASSLGIRLDEQFF.

This clone was seen only once. V is TRBV7-9 and J is TRBJ2-2; 9 bases map to TRBD1. The V gene's germline CDR1 is SEHNR and CDR2 FQNEAQ (reference sequence). The CDR3 is 15 residues long. Trimming removed 4 bases from V and 6 bases from J; junction bases left unmatched: 6. CDR3 region: CASSSIGQGSGELFF. The CDR3 DNA reads as TGTGCCAGCAGCTCTATAGGACAGGGGTCCGGGGAGCTGTTTTTT. The variable domain in full, with the rest retrieved from reference TRBV7-9 and TRBJ2-2, is DTGVSQNPRHKITKRGQNVTFRCDPISEHNRLYWYRQTLGQGPEFLTYFQNEAQLEKSRLLSDRFSAERPKGSFSTLEIQRTEQGDSAMYLCASSSIGQGSGELFFGEGSRLTVL.

The chain employs TRBV7-2 and TRBJ2-5; 7 bases align to TRBD2. V was clipped by 2 bases and J by 7 bases; unmatched bases: 4. The CDR3 sequence is 13 residues long. Germline assignment: CDR1 SGHTA and CDR2 FQGNSA. In DNA, the CDR3 is TGTGCCAGCAGCTTATACGGGGAGGGGACCCAGTACTTC. Protein product: CASSLYGEGTQYF.

This clone was recorded once. This chain joins TRBV7-9 and TRBJ2-6; D possibly corresponds to TRBD1 (6 bases). V was shortened by 2 bases and J by 2 bases, with 10 bases between the two germline ends. This CDR3 is built from 16 residues. Germline CDR1 is SEHNR and CDR2 is FQNEAQ (reference sequence). Here the CDR3 reads CASSLRAGAGANVLTF. The CDR3 nucleotides read TGTGCCAGCAGCTTACGAGCAGGGGCTGGGGCCAACGTCCTGACTTTC.

This chain uses TRBV5-4 with TRBJ2-3; TRBD1 matches at 9 bases. V shed 5 bases, J shed 4 bases, and the junction held 5 bases outside the gene matches. This CDR3 contains 14 residues. Germline CDR1 is SGHNT and CDR2 is YYREEE (reference sequence). The CDR3 sequence is CASSSQGAADTQYF. CDR3 in DNA: TGTGCCAGCAGTTCACAGGGGGCGGCAGATACGCAGTATTTT.

The J gene is TRBJ2-3, the V gene TRBV2, with D perhaps matching TRBD2 (5 bases). CDR1 is SNHLY and CDR2 is FYNNEI in the germline V gene. This CDR3 has 14 residues. Trimming stripped 0 bases from V and 1 base from J, with 5 bases between. CDR3 region: CASSEAGGTDTQYF. DNA of the CDR3: TGTGCCAGCAGTGAAGCGGGAGGCACAGATACGCAGTATTTT.

This chain connects TRBV5-4 to TRBJ2-5; a weak D match, TRBD1 (5 bases). CDR1 is SGHNT, CDR2 YYREEE, per germline (reference sequence). The CDR3 sequence is 13 residues long. Trimming shortened V by 2 bases and J by 2 bases, and 7 bases separated the two germline ends. The CDR3 DNA reads as TGTGCCAGCAGCTTCAGGGCTCAAGAGACCCAGTACTTC. This encodes CASSFRAQETQYF. Full variable domain (rest looked up from reference TRBV5-4 and TRBJ2-5): ETGVTQSPTHLIKTRGQQVTLRCSSQSGHNTVSWYQQALGQGPQFIFQYYREEENGRGNFPPRFSGLQFPNYSSELNVNALELDDSALYLCASSFRAQETQYFGPGTRLLVL.

The chain joins TRBV11-2 to TRBJ2-1, with 9 nucleotides matching TRBD2. The CDR3 consists of 14 residues. Germline V gene lookup returns CDR1 SGHAT and CDR2 FQNNGV. J was trimmed by 6 bases and V by 8 bases; bases with no gene match: 8. CDR3 DNA sequence: TGTGCCAGCCTTCCGGGACTAGCAGTCAATGAGCAGTTCTTC. Its protein product is CASLPGLAVNEQFF.

V is TRBV18 and J is TRBJ1-4; D is perhaps TRBD1 (5 bases). The CDR3 consists of 12 residues. V shed 10 bases and J shed 8 bases, with 14 bases lying between them. Germline lookup yields CDR1 KGHSH and CDR2 LQKENI. Written as DNA, the CDR3 is TGTGCCACCCAATGGGGGGACGAAAAACTGTTTTTT. Encoded protein: CATQWGDEKLFF. Variable domain in full (rest from reference TRBV18 and TRBJ1-4): NAGVMQNPRHLVRRRGQEARLRCSPMKGHSHVYWYRQLPEEGLKFMVYLQKENIIDESGMPKERFSAEFPKEGPSILRIQQVVRGDSAAYFCATQWGDEKLFFGSGTQLSVL.

The chain employs TRBV6-6 and TRBJ2-3; D perhaps matches TRBD1 (6 bases). Germline CDR1 and CDR2: MNHNY and SVGAGI (reference sequence). The CDR3 consists of 14 residues. V gave up 6 bases and J gave up 5 bases, with 15 bases separating them. The CDR3 nucleotides read TGTGCCAGCAGGATACAGGGACATGAAGATACGCAGTATTTT. Its translation is CASRIQGHEDTQYF.

The genes are TRBV5-6 and TRBJ1-4; 7 nucleotides line up with TRBD1. After removal of 0 bases from V and 8 bases from J, the junction contained 7 bases not matched to a gene. Germline V gene sequence: CDR1 SGHDT, CDR2 YYEEEE. The CDR3 runs 15 residues. CDR3 bases: TGTGCCAGCAGCTTGGAAGGGGGCGATGCGGAAAAACTGTTTTTT. Its protein product is CASSLEGGDAEKLFF.

This clone was detected a few times. V is TRBV4-1 and J is TRBJ2-7; TRBD1 agrees at 8 bases. The ends lost 3 bases at V and 7 bases at J; junction bases unmatched: 11. CDR1 and CDR2 from the germline V gene are MGHRA and YSYEKL. The CDR3 contains 15 residues. The DNA of the CDR3 is TGCGCCAGCAGCCAGCCGGGACAGGCCCCGGGGGAGCAGTACTTC. Translating gives CASSQPGQAPGEQYF.